The next 14 T cell receptor beta chains were all read from a single sample in a study of blood T cells in healthy people across ages. Next came a second PCR, run for roughly 6 to 11 cycles, which used a sample-barcoded 5' primer along with a J-beta primer mix. MiXCR was run by TCRdb on the 5' RACE reads, yielding one entry per CDR3 protein. The sample holds 1.5 million or so distinct CDR3 sequences, roughly two fifths seen once. Sequences were obtained from blood. These receptors were obtained from a woman younger than 30 in good health.

The V gene is TRBV13, the J gene TRBJ2-7; D remains unclear. The DNA end lines up better with TRBJ2-5; the J call may be wrong. In germline, CDR1 is PRHDT, CDR2 FYEKMQ (reference sequence). The CDR3 covers 16 residues. The CDR3 sequence: CASSSPAGLGMETQYF. The CDR3 nucleotides read TGTGCCAGCAGCTCTCCTGCCGGGTTAGGTATGGAGACCCAGTACTTC.

V gene TRBV5-1 combines with J gene TRBJ2-1; TRBD2 matches 7 bases. V was pared by 4 bases and J by 4 bases, with 11 bases of the junction left unmatched. Germline values: CDR1 SGHRS, CDR2 YFSETQ. The CDR3 loop spans 16 amino acids. CDR3 loop: CASSPGGGNVYNEQFF. CDR3 DNA sequence: TGCGCCAGCAGCCCTGGGGGGGGGAACGTTTACAATGAGCAGTTCTTC.

In this sample, this clonotype turned up a few times. J is TRBJ2-7 and V is TRBV29-1; TRBD1 might be the D (6 bases). Germline CDR1 SQVTM, CDR2 ANQGSEA. V dropped 6 bases and J dropped 1 base, with 13 bases sitting between them. The CDR3 consists of 13 residues. CDR3 protein: CSVFRDNSYEQYF. The CDR3 DNA reads TGCAGCGTCTTCAGGGACAATTCCTACGAGCAGTACTTC.

This clonotype was observed a few times. The gene calls are TRBV5-1 and TRBJ2-1, with 9 bases identical to TRBD1. The trim removed 2 bases at V and 9 bases at J, leaving 15 bases unmatched. Germline-derived CDR1 and CDR2 are SGHRS and YFSETQ. CDR3 size: 17 residues. In DNA form, the CDR3 reads TGCGCCAGCAGCTTTAATCCTGGACAGGGGAAGAAGGTTGAGCAGTTCTTC. Residues: CASSFNPGQGKKVEQFF.

This chain links TRBV6-1 with TRBJ2-5; TRBD2 matches 8 bases. This CDR3 contains 18 residues. The junction had 19 bases not matched to a gene; V was cut back by 8 bases and J by 2 bases. Germline CDR1 and CDR2: MNHNS and SASEGT. Here the CDR3 reads CASSLRSGAHPNQETQYF. Here the CDR3 DNA reads TGTGCCAGCTCTCTACGTAGCGGGGCCCACCCTAATCAAGAGACCCAGTACTTC.

This clonotype has a handful of counts. The V call is TRBV28, the J call TRBJ2-7, with D possibly matching TRBD1 (6 bases). The J call is in doubt because the DNA end fits TRBJ2-5 better. This CDR3 is 15 amino acids long. CDR1 and CDR2 (germline): MDHEN, SYDVKM. The CDR3 sequence is CASREQGIWEETQYF. The CDR3 region has the DNA TGTGCCAGCAGGGAACAGGGCATTTGGGAAGAGACCCAGTACTTC.

The chain recombines TRBV4-3 with TRBJ1-2, with D hard to call. The CDR3 covers 15 residues. Trimming removed 0 bases from V and 4 bases from J, with 12 bases in between. CDR1 LGHNA and CDR2 YSLEER come from the germline V gene. DNA of the CDR3: TGCGCCAGCAGCCAAGATCTAAACGGCGGCTATGGCTACACCTTC. Translated, it gives CASSQDLNGGYGYTF.

This chain uses TRBV10-2 with TRBJ2-7; no firm D call. CDR1 WSHSY and CDR2 SAAADI come from the germline V gene. This CDR3 has 11 amino acids. Trimming removed 10 bases at V and 6 bases at J, with 13 bases between. CDR3 sequence reads: CATGRPGEQYF. The CDR3, as DNA: TGCGCCACAGGACGGCCTGGCGAGCAGTACTTC.

The chain uses TRBV4-1 and TRBJ1-5; 7 bases match TRBD1. The ends lost 1 base at V and 8 bases at J; junction bases unmatched: 11. This CDR3 is built from 16 residues. Germline loops: CDR1 MGHRA, CDR2 YSYEKL. CDR3 region: CASSQGQGDVYKPQHF. In nucleotides, the CDR3 is TGCGCCAGCAGCCAAGGTCAGGGGGATGTTTATAAGCCCCAGCATTTT.

The chain joins TRBV20-1 to TRBJ1-2; D not certain. CDR1 DFQATT and CDR2 SNEGSKA come from the germline V gene (reference sequence). The CDR3 contains 12 residues. Deletions cut 3 bases from V and 6 bases from J, with 11 bases between. CDR3 sequence reads: CSARTRQHGYTF. CDR3 nucleotide sequence: TGCAGTGCTAGGACGCGGCAGCATGGCTACACCTTC.

This clonotype has a count of ten or more. The rearrangement links TRBV7-2 to TRBJ2-7; D remains ambiguous. This CDR3 spans 14 amino acids. V dropped 3 bases and J dropped 0 bases, with 9 bases sitting between them. Germline CDR1 reads SGHTA; CDR2 reads FQGNSA. The CDR3 DNA sequence: TGTGCCAGCAGCTTTTTGGGAAGCTCCTACGAGCAGTACTTC. Its translation is CASSFLGSSYEQYF.

The chain links TRBV6-2 or TRBV6-3 to TRBJ1-4; D is uncertain. This CDR3 contains 16 residues. CDR1 is MNHEY and CDR2 is SVGEGT in the germline V gene. Trimming shortened V by 2 bases and J by 8 bases, and 18 bases separated the two germline ends. In nucleotides, the CDR3 is TGTGCCAGCAGTTACAACCCGCCGCGACAAACCGAAAAACTGTTTTTT. Translated: CASSYNPPRQTEKLFF.

The chain couples TRBV7-2 to TRBJ1-2, with 7 bases aligning to TRBD1. The junction had 12 bases not matched to a gene; V was cut back by 1 base and J by 13 bases. CDR1 is SGHTA and CDR2 is FQGNSA in the germline V gene. The length of the CDR3 is 14 residues. The CDR3: CASSLVGTAPAFTF. The DNA for the CDR3 is TGTGCCAGCAGCTTAGTAGGGACAGCCCCTGCTTTCACCTTC. The full variable domain, completed using reference TRBV7-2 and TRBJ1-2, is GAGVSQSPSNKVTEKGKDVELRCDPISGHTALYWYRQSLGQGLEFLIYFQGNSAPDKSGLPSDRFSAERTGGSVSTLTIQRTQQEDSAVYLCASSLVGTAPAFTFGSGTRLTVV.

This clonotype was found a few times. The V call is TRBV11-3, the J call TRBJ2-4; D ambiguous. V lost 4 bases and J 1 base, leaving 8 bases between the germline ends. The CDR3 runs to 14 residues. The germline V gene encodes CDR1 SGHNT and CDR2 YENEEA. The CDR3 region is CASSSTYAKNIQYF. In DNA form, the CDR3 reads TGTGCCAGCAGCTCAACCTACGCCAAAAACATTCAGTACTTC.